This T cell receptor beta chain was recorded in a study of Ad26.COV2.S vaccination and SARS-CoV-2 variants. As for the study in general: The vaccine Ad26.COV2.S was put into the muscle once, or twice with 56 days between.

From germline, CDR1 is MDHEN and CDR2 SYDVKM. This CDR3 region has 14 residues. The germline V and J ends were trimmed by 5 bases and 7 bases, with 14 bases remaining between them. Sequencing was performed with immunoSEQ multiplex PCR; in TCRdb, only in-frame clones are kept and a portion is missing. The sample includes 300,000 to 400,000 clones, around 89% of them seen just once. The treatment was: about 20 received Ad26.COV2.S at low or high dose, single or two shots; about 5 received placebo; per-sample allocation not given. Day 63 after the first injection of vaccine or placebo was the sampling time.

This receptor was identified in a person aged 18-65 years who received the Ad26.COV2.S COVID-19 vaccine or a placebo. V usage is TRBV28 and J usage is TRBJ2-2; D is perhaps TRBD1 or TRBD2 (5 bases each). The sequencing here drew on peripheral blood, taken in a trial of Ad26.COV2.S vaccine versus placebo. CDR3 residues: CASSTSLGVGELFF. The CDR3 DNA sequence: TGTGCCAGCAGTACCAGCCTGGGGGTCGGGGAGCTGTTTTTT.